These T cell receptor beta chains were read from a single sample in a study of graft-versus-host responses after intestinal transplantation. TCRdb keeps only in-frame clones here, not all; method: immunoSEQ multiplex PCR. Here the sample spans about 64,000 clones, approximately 91% being singletons. Their antigens remain unidentified. Material: unstimulated CD8+ T cells sorted from spleen or lymph node cells, obtained before transplant. Every receptor here comes from a human donor who was the organ donor for an intestinal transplant. The CDR3 runs from the conserved cysteine through the conserved F or W. Each record gives: J gene, clone size, V gene, D gene, CDR3 DNA, CDR3 protein. The D gene is left open where the match is weak. Clone size is given for some rows only: seen once, a few or many times, or a class if the clone is expanded.

j_gene: TRBJ2-1; abundance: -; v_gene: TRBV19; d_gene: TRBD1; CDR3nt: TGTGCCAGTAGTATAGGTTGGACAGGGGGCAATGAGCAGTTCTTC; CDR3aa: CASSIGWTGGNEQFF
j_gene: TRBJ2-7; abundance: -; v_gene: TRBV6-5; d_gene: -; CDR3nt: TGTGCCAGTAGTTTTCTAGGAGTAACCTACGAGCAGTACTTC; CDR3aa: CASSFLGVTYEQYF
j_gene: TRBJ2-1; abundance: -; v_gene: TRBV7-2; d_gene: -; CDR3nt: TGTGCCAGCAGCCCCGGAGCCGGTGCTCTGCACAATGAGCAGTTCTTC; CDR3aa: CASSPGAGALHNEQFF
j_gene: TRBJ2-6; abundance: -; v_gene: TRBV9; d_gene: -; CDR3nt: TGTGCCAGCAGCGTTACAGGTGCTGGGGCCAACGTCCTGACTTTC; CDR3aa: CASSVTGAGANVLTF
j_gene: TRBJ2-7; abundance: -; v_gene: TRBV30; d_gene: -; CDR3nt: TGTGCCTGGAGTGTAACGGAGGGGAACGAGCAGTACTTC; CDR3aa: CAWSVTEGNEQYF
j_gene: TRBJ2-2; abundance: once; v_gene: TRBV30; d_gene: -; CDR3nt: TGTGCCTGGCCTGAGAAAGAGACCGGGGAGCTGTTTTTT; CDR3aa: CAWPEKETGELFF
j_gene: TRBJ2-1; abundance: once; v_gene: TRBV7-2; d_gene: TRBD2; CDR3nt: TGTGCCAGCAGCTTGACTAGCGGGAGGTACAATGAGCAGTTCTTC; CDR3aa: CASSLTSGRYNEQFF
j_gene: TRBJ2-1; abundance: -; v_gene: TRBV5-4; d_gene: -; CDR3nt: TGTGCCAGCAGCTTGGACAGGAGTCCCATTGAGCAGTTCTTC; CDR3aa: CASSLDRSPIEQFF
j_gene: TRBJ2-6; abundance: -; v_gene: TRBV4-1; d_gene: -; CDR3nt: TGCGCCAGCAGCCAAGAAGGCGGCGCTGGGGCCAACGTCCTGACTTTC; CDR3aa: CASSQEGGAGANVLTF
j_gene: TRBJ1-1; abundance: once; v_gene: TRBV28; d_gene: TRBD1; CDR3nt: TGTGCCAGCAGGGATATCGGGACAGCGAACACTGAAGCTTTCTTT; CDR3aa: CASRDIGTANTEAFF
j_gene: TRBJ2-7; abundance: -; v_gene: TRBV4-3; d_gene: TRBD2; CDR3nt: TGCGCCAGCAGCCGCGGGACTAGCGGGAACTACGAGCAGTACTTC; CDR3aa: CASSRGTSGNYEQYF